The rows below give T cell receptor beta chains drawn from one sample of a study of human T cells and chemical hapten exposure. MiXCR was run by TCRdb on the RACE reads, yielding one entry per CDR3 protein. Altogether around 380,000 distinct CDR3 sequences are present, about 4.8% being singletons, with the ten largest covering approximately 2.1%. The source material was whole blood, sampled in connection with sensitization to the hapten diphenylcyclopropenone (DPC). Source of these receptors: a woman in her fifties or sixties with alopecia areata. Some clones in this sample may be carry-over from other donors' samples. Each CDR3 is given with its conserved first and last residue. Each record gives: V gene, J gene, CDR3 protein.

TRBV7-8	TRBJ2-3	CASSSQLAGPTDTQYF
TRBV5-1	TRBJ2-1	CASSLVARNNEQFF
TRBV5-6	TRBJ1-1	CASKRGMNTEAFF
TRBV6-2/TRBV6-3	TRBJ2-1	CASSYSWEQFF
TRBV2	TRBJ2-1	CASSEGRGLGEQFF
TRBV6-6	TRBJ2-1	CASSYATEAGGEQFF
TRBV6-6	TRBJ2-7	CASSYSNYEQYF
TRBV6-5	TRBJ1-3	CASRAPGQGVGNAIYF
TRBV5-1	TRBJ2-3	CASSLGTQTSTDTQYF
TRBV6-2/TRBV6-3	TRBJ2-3	CASSYQTGTQYF
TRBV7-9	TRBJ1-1	CASSLALGQGGRTEAFF
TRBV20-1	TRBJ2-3	CSVWRGTDTQYF
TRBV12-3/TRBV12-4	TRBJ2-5	CASSQRAELGQHQETQYF
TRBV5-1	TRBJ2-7	CASYYEQYF
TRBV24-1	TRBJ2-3	CATSDPDTDTQYF
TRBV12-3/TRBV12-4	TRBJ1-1	CASTPYEGGTEAFF
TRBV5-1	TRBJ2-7	CASSLDRISYEQYF
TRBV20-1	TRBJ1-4	CSALRTDWRLELFF
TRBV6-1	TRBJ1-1	CASRMGTGFLKTEAFF
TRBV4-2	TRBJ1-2	CASSQDPPGMRNYGYTF
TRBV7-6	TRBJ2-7	CASSSGQFYEQYF
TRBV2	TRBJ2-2	CAASLAADTGELFF
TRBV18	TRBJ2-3	CASSTLAGTTDTQYF
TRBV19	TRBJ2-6	CASSIRPLGGSGANVLTF
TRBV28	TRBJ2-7	CASSLTGPSYEQYF
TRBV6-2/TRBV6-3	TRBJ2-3	CASSSGTSGRPNTDTQYF
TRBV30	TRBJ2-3	CAWSVQDSTDTQYF
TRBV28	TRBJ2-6	CASKASGGAGANVLTF
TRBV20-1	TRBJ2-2	CSAGLVISTGELFF
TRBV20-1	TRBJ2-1	CSARDLKYNEQFF
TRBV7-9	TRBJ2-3	CASSHLARGTTDTQYF
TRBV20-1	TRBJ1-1	CSARAYGLNTEAFF
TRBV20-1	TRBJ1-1	CSATAGSQAFF
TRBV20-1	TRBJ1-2	CSAWTGEVWGYTF
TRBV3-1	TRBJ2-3	CASSHSGLVWTDTQYF